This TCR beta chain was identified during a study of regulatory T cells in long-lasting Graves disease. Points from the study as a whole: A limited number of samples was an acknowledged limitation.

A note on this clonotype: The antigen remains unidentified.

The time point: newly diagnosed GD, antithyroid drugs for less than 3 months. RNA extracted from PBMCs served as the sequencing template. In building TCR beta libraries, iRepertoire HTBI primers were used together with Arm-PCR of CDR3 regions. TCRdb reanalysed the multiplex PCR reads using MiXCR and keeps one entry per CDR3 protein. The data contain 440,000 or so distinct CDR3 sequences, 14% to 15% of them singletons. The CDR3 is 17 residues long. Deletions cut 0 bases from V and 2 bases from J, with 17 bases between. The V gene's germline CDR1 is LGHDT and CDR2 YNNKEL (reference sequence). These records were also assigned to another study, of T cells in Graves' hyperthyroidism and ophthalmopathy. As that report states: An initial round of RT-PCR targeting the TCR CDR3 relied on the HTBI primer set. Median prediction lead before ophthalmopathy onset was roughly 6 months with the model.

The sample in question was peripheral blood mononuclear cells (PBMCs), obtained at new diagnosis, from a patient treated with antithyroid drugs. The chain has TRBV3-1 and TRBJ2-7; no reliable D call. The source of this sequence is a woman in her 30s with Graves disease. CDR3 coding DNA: TGTGCCAGCAGCCAAGATAGGCGGACCCTCTTTGCCTACGAGCAGTACTTC. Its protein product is CASSQDRRTLFAYEQYF.